This record covers a single TCR beta chain. Its specificity is unknown. This entry belongs to a study of early T cells in non-severe SARS-CoV-2 infection. At the level of the study: The sequenced material was bulk RNA from unsorted whole blood, and its chains were unpaired.

Study results and caveats: Matching results from VDJdb favored anti-spike CD8 responses, leaving private and CD4 specificities undetected.

The protocol attached unique molecular identifiers to individual cDNA molecules. Each CDR3 protein gets one entry after TCRdb re-called the 5' RACE reads with MiXCR. The sample yields about 58,000 distinct CDR3 sequences, around 12% seen once. V was shortened by 1 base and J by 7 bases, with 11 bases between the two germline ends. CDR1 and CDR2 (germline): SGHVS, FQNEAQ. This CDR3 contains 14 residues. This chain connects TRBV7-8 to TRBJ2-1; the D is unclear. The sequenced material came from whole blood. The clonotype was recovered from an adult who was a healthcare worker with PCR-confirmed SARS-CoV-2 infection or an uninfected control (not recorded which). Here the CDR3 DNA reads TGTGCCAGCAGCTTAGAGCTAGTAGGGAATGAGCAGTTCTTC. Encoded protein: CASSLELVGNEQFF.